A selection of T cell receptor beta chains follows, all from one sample in a study of T cell responses to AZD1222 COVID-19 vaccine. The method was immunoSEQ multiplex PCR; TCRdb's version includes in-frame clones alone and lacks a portion of them. The sample holds around 120,000 clones, over 80% seen once. This sample comprised peripheral blood, obtained on day 0 of AZD1222 vaccination. The origin of the receptors is an adult in good health. Both conserved end residues are part of each CDR3. A D gene is named only where the DNA matches it firmly. Expanded clones are given a class, and other clones once, few, many or no size at all.

cdr3_nt,cdr3_aa,clone_size,d_call,v_call,j_call
TGTGCCAGCAGGGTAGCGGGGGGTAATGAGCAGTTCTTC,CASRVAGGNEQFF,-,TRBD2,TRBV12-3/TRBV12-4,TRBJ2-1
TGTGCCAGCAGCTTAAGGACAGGGCTTAATTCACCCCTCCACTTT,CASSLRTGLNSPLHF,-,TRBD1,TRBV5-6,TRBJ1-6
TGTGCCAGCAGCCCTGGACAGGGGGATAATTCACCCCTCCACTTT,CASSPGQGDNSPLHF,-,TRBD1,TRBV7-6,TRBJ1-6
TGTGCCAGCAGCCTCGAGGGGGGGAGGGACTATGGCTACACCTTC,CASSLEGGRDYGYTF,-,-,TRBV11-2,TRBJ1-2
TGTGCCAGCAGCGTAGCGGGGGGAGGAGATACGCAGTATTTT,CASSVAGGGDTQYF,few,TRBD2,TRBV9,TRBJ2-3
TGCGCCAGCAGCGACACTAGCGGGGGGCCCTACGAGCAGTACTTC,CASSDTSGGPYEQYF,once,TRBD2,TRBV5-1,TRBJ2-7
TGTGCCAGCAGCTATGGGTCAAATCGGGCTTTCTTT,CASSYGSNRAFF,-,-,TRBV13,TRBJ1-1
TGTGCCAGCGGGCGGGGCAATCAGCCCCAGCATTTT,CASGRGNQPQHF,-,-,TRBV2,TRBJ1-5
TGTGCCAGCAGCTTAGGACAGTCCTATGGCTACACCTTC,CASSLGQSYGYTF,-,-,TRBV13,TRBJ1-2
TGTGCCAGCAGCTTAATGGTTGGGCTGGGAAGCACAGATACGCAGTATTTT,CASSLMVGLGSTDTQYF,few,-,TRBV13,TRBJ2-3
TGTGCCAGCAGTTACTCGTTGAGTATGACAACCCAAACCTACAATGAGCAGTTCTTC,CASSYSLSMTTQTYNEQFF,-,-,TRBV6-2/TRBV6-3,TRBJ2-1
TGTGCCAGCAGCGAAATCCTTTGGGGGGCCACAGATACGCAGTATTTT,CASSEILWGATDTQYF,-,-,TRBV5-4,TRBJ2-3
TGCGCCAGCAGTGGACGGACAGGTGAAGCTTTCTTT,CASSGRTGEAFF,-,TRBD1,TRBV10-1,TRBJ1-1
TGCGCCAGCAGCGCTCAAAATTACAAGGGTGGCTACACCTTC,CASSAQNYKGGYTF,few,-,TRBV5-1,TRBJ1-2
TGTGCCAGTAGTAGGAGCGGGAGGGGTGAGCAGTTCTTC,CASSRSGRGEQFF,-,TRBD2,TRBV19,TRBJ2-1
TGTGCCACCAGTGATAGCGGGAGTGACTCAGATACGCAGTATTTT,CATSDSGSDSDTQYF,-,TRBD2,TRBV24-1,TRBJ2-3
TGTGCCAGTAGTAGGTTTGAAAGGACCACTGAAGCTTTCTTT,CASSRFERTTEAFF,-,-,TRBV19,TRBJ1-1
TGTGCCAGCAGCTTGAGGATGAGCAATCAGCCCCAGCATTTT,CASSLRMSNQPQHF,-,-,TRBV5-5,TRBJ1-5
TGTGCCAGCAGTCCCAGGGACAGGGGTTACCTAAACACTGAAGCTTTCTTT,CASSPRDRGYLNTEAFF,-,TRBD1,TRBV6-6,TRBJ1-1
TGTGCCAGCAGCGTAACTAGCGGGAGAAGGGAGACCCAGTACTTC,CASSVTSGRRETQYF,-,TRBD2,TRBV9,TRBJ2-5
TGCGCCAGCAGCCAAGAGAGGCAGGGGTACAATCAGCCCCAGCATTTT,CASSQERQGYNQPQHF,-,-,TRBV4-3,TRBJ1-5
TGTGCCAGCAGTTACAGGACAGGGGGCAACACTGAAGCTTTCTTT,CASSYRTGGNTEAFF,-,TRBD1,TRBV6-5,TRBJ1-1
TGTGCCAGTAGTAACACCTATAATGAAAAACTGTTTTTT,CASSNTYNEKLFF,-,-,TRBV19,TRBJ1-4
TGTGCCAGCAGTTTACCCGCGGTCGGGGCTTTCTTT,CASSLPAVGAFF,-,-,TRBV12-3/TRBV12-4,TRBJ1-1
TGTGCCAGCAGTACCCGATCGGATTTCCCTGAAGCTTTCTTT,CASSTRSDFPEAFF,-,-,TRBV6-5,TRBJ1-1
TGTGCCAGCAGCTTAGGGGTTTTAAACACCATATATTTT,CASSLGVLNTIYF,-,-,TRBV7-8,TRBJ1-3
TGTGCCAGCAGTTTAGCCCCTCGTTCGATGGGGGGCTACACCTTC,CASSLAPRSMGGYTF,-,-,TRBV28,TRBJ1-2
TGTGCCAGCAGCCCTACTAGCGGGAGATACTATGAGCAGTTCTTC,CASSPTSGRYYEQFF,-,TRBD2,TRBV7-9,TRBJ2-1
TGCAGTGCTAGAGATGGGACATCGGCTTTCTTT,CSARDGTSAFF,-,-,TRBV20-1,TRBJ1-1
TGTGCCAGCAGCCAAGGATCGACGGAATTGTACTTC,CASSQGSTELYF,-,-,TRBV3-1/TRBV3-2,TRBJ2-7
TGTGCCAGCTCACGACAGGGGGAGAACACTGAAGCTTTCTTT,CASSRQGENTEAFF,-,TRBD1,TRBV18,TRBJ1-1
TGTGCCAGCAGCGTAGGTCATCGGGGCGCCGGGGAGCTGTTTTTT,CASSVGHRGAGELFF,-,-,TRBV9,TRBJ2-2
TGTGCCAGCTCCCTAACTACAGGGGGCCAAGGGGAGCTGTTTTTT,CASSLTTGGQGELFF,-,TRBD1,TRBV18,TRBJ2-2
TGTGCCAGCAGCGTAGGGCGGCAGGGATTTTACAATGAGCAGTTCTTC,CASSVGRQGFYNEQFF,-,-,TRBV9,TRBJ2-1
TGTGCCAGCAGTCATCAGGAACATACGCAGTATTTT,CASSHQEHTQYF,-,-,TRBV12-3/TRBV12-4,TRBJ2-3
TGTGCCAGCAGTTTGACAGGGATTTACACTGAAGCTTTCTTT,CASSLTGIYTEAFF,-,TRBD1,TRBV27,TRBJ1-1
TGTGCCAGCACCGGGGACAGGCCCTATAATTCACCCCTCCACTTT,CASTGDRPYNSPLHF,few,TRBD1,TRBV6-5,TRBJ1-6
TGTGCCAGTAGTAGCGAGCGAAACTATGGCTACACCTTC,CASSSERNYGYTF,-,-,TRBV19,TRBJ1-2
TGCGCCAGCAGCTTTTTTCTGTGGGAAAAACTGTTTTTT,CASSFFLWEKLFF,-,-,TRBV4-1,TRBJ1-4
TGTGCCAGCAGCGTTCAGGACAGGGGGCTAGGAAACACCATATATTTT,CASSVQDRGLGNTIYF,once,TRBD1,TRBV9,TRBJ1-3
TGTGCCAGCAGCGTAGCAGAGGGAAACACCATATATTTT,CASSVAEGNTIYF,-,-,TRBV9,TRBJ1-3
TGTGCCACCAGCCCGGGACTAGCGGCTTCAGATACGCAGTATTTT,CATSPGLAASDTQYF,-,TRBD2,TRBV24-1,TRBJ2-3
TGTGCCAGCAGGGCCACGACAGTGAACACTGAAGCTTTCTTT,CASRATTVNTEAFF,once,-,TRBV6-5,TRBJ1-1
TGTGCCAGCAGCTTAGACGGGACTAGCGGGGACCTATCCTACGAGCAGTACTTC,CASSLDGTSGDLSYEQYF,-,TRBD2,TRBV7-2,TRBJ2-7
TGTGCCAGCAGCTTGACAGGGAGGGAGACCCAGTACTTC,CASSLTGRETQYF,few,-,TRBV11-3,TRBJ2-5
TGTGCCACCAGCAGAGCCGGGACTAGCGGGAGAGAGACCCAGTACTTC,CATSRAGTSGRETQYF,-,TRBD2,TRBV15,TRBJ2-5
TGTGCCAGCAGCCCCGGGACAGGACAAAAGGATAACTATGGCTACACCTTC,CASSPGTGQKDNYGYTF,-,TRBD1,TRBV7-9,TRBJ1-2
TGTGCCAGCAGTTTAAGGGGGCTCTCCTACAATGAGCAGTTCTTC,CASSLRGLSYNEQFF,-,TRBD1,TRBV27,TRBJ2-1